The entry below gives a single T cell receptor (beta chain) sequence along with its context. As yet, its antigen is unknown. This specimen belongs to a study of OX40 agonist ivuxolimab in advanced cancers. Study as a whole: Patients were given ivuxolimab, an antibody that agonizes OX40 (CD134). Study results and caveats: The specificity for antigen of the expanded peripheral T cells was not determined.

Per the germline V gene, CDR1 is SGHDN and CDR2 is FVKESK. V shed 6 bases and J shed 0 bases, with 12 bases lying between them. The CDR3 runs to 15 residues. Profiled with immunoSEQ multiplex PCR; TCRdb holds only in-frame clones, not every one. The top ten hold 2.5% to 3.5% of the sample, which has about 64,000 clones, 85% seen once. Sampling of blood occurred at baseline, cycle 4 day 1, and cycle 7 day 1. This specimen consisted of CD4+ or CD8+ T cells sorted from blood, obtained in a trial of the OX40 agonist ivuxolimab. The receptor's source is an adult with an advanced solid tumor such as melanoma, head and neck, liver or kidney cancer. The chain is built from TRBV14 and TRBJ1-3, with D possibly being TRBD1 (5 bases). The CDR3 region has the DNA TGTGCCAGCAGGCTGGGACGGGACTCTGGAAACACCATATATTTT. Protein: CASRLGRDSGNTIYF.